This T cell receptor (beta chain) was obtained from a study of CD8+ T cells in alopecia areata. Whole-study context: It was oral tofacitinib, at 5 to 10 mg twice daily, that treated patients received. Dosing with tofacitinib proceeded for 6 to 18 months, followed by 6 months off drug. General observations from the study: Sequencing of scalp samples also includes resident alphabeta T cells from normal skin. Elevated clonality characterized lesional scalp relative to normal scalp, particularly in alopecia totalis/universalis.

The V gene lost 5 bases and the J gene lost 4 bases, with 8 bases spanning the gap. The CDR3 runs to 12 residues. CDR1 and CDR2 from the germline V gene are SGHRS and YFSETQ. Isolated RNA was reverse transcribed into cDNA used as the sequencing template. This table comes from immunoSEQ multiplex PCR, and its TCRdb copy is limited to in-frame clones, with some not included. The sample records more than 200,000 clones, 67% being singletons. About this clone itself: The antigen is undetermined.

The specimen comprised CD4+ T cells sorted from blood, sampled at week 0. This chain uses TRBV5-1 with TRBJ2-3; D not certain. The source of this sequence is a human donor with alopecia areata. This chain's CDR3 is CASRYEPDTQYF. The CDR3 DNA follows: TGCGCCAGCAGATACGAACCAGATACGCAGTATTTT.